A selection of T cell receptor beta chains follows, all from one sample in a study of blood T cell repertoires in COVID-19. Produced via immunoSEQ multiplex PCR; TCRdb's table is partial and in-frame only. Of some 320,000 clones listed, 85% were seen once; the top ten hold 1.5% to 2%. The sequencing sample was made of PBMCs or T cells enriched from blood (not recorded which). The receptors were gathered from a woman in her 30s who had been exposed to COVID-19. CDR3s include the opening cysteine and the closing phenylalanine or tryptophan. The D gene is left open where the match is weak. A clone size is listed for some rows: how often the clone was seen (once, few, many), or a class if it is expanded.

cdr3_nt	cdr3_aa	d_call	v_call	j_call	clone_size
TGTGCCAGCAGCCCTACGTCAGGGGGTAACTATGGCTACACCTTC	CASSPTSGGNYGYTF	TRBD1	TRBV3-1/TRBV3-2	TRBJ1-2	few
TGTGCCAGCAGCTTCAGCCACGGGACTCTCAGCTACACCTTC	CASSFSHGTLSYTF	-	TRBV5-6	TRBJ1-2	-
TGCGCCAGCAGCGACACCGGGACAACCAATTCACCCCTCCACTTT	CASSDTGTTNSPLHF	-	TRBV5-1	TRBJ1-6	-
TGTGCCAGCAGCCTAGAGTCGGGAAAACAGGGGATGGCTTTCTTT	CASSLESGKQGMAFF	TRBD1	TRBV7-6	TRBJ1-1	-
TGTGCCAGTACTGCCTCCGGGACAGACTCCTACGAGCAGTACTTC	CASTASGTDSYEQYF	TRBD1	TRBV6-5	TRBJ2-7	-
TGTGCCAGCAGCGGGGCAGGTCTTGAAAAACTGTTTTTT	CASSGAGLEKLFF	-	TRBV3-1/TRBV3-2	TRBJ1-4	-
TGCAGTGCTAGTCAGACTCTGACCGGGGAGCTGTTTTTT	CSASQTLTGELFF	-	TRBV20-1	TRBJ2-2	-
TGTGCCAGCAGCCCCGGGCTAGCGGGGTACGAGCAGTACTTC	CASSPGLAGYEQYF	TRBD2	TRBV3-1/TRBV3-2	TRBJ2-7	-
TGTGCCAGCAGCCCCGAGCGGGTCACCATATATTTT	CASSPERVTIYF	-	TRBV11-1	TRBJ1-3	-
TGTGCCAGCAGCGTACAGGACAGCTCTGGAAACACCATATATTTT	CASSVQDSSGNTIYF	-	TRBV9	TRBJ1-3	-
TGTGCCAGTAGTATCGCTAGCGGGGTCACCGATTACGAGCAGTACTTC	CASSIASGVTDYEQYF	TRBD2	TRBV19	TRBJ2-7	-
TGTGCCAGCAGCGGGGAGGGCTTCTCCTACGAGCAGTACTTC	CASSGEGFSYEQYF	TRBD2	TRBV5-5	TRBJ2-7	once
TGTGCCAGTAGTTCGGGACTAGCGGTAGATACGCAGTATTTT	CASSSGLAVDTQYF	TRBD2	TRBV19	TRBJ2-3	-
TGTGCCAGCAGCGAGCCCCGGACAGGGTCTACGACTAAGGGCTATGGCTACACCTTC	CASSEPRTGSTTKGYGYTF	TRBD1	TRBV9	TRBJ1-2	-
TGTGCTAGTGGTAGCACCTCCGGTACGCAGTATTTT	CASGSTSGTQYF	-	TRBV12-5	TRBJ2-3	once
TGCGCCAGCAGTGTCTCCGGCCCAAAAAAGACAGGGCCCAATCAGCCCCAGCATTTT	CASSVSGPKKTGPNQPQHF	TRBD1	TRBV10-1	TRBJ1-5	once
TGTGCCAGCAGTTCTCCAACAGGGATGAGTCAGCCCCAGCATTTT	CASSSPTGMSQPQHF	-	TRBV28	TRBJ1-5	-
TGTGCCAGCAGACGTGCCTCCCAGGACACCGGGGAGCTGTTTTTT	CASRRASQDTGELFF	-	TRBV28	TRBJ2-2	-
TGTGCCAGCAGCCGAACAGGGTTCCACACCGGGGAGCTGTTTTTT	CASSRTGFHTGELFF	-	TRBV6-5	TRBJ2-2	-
TGTGCCAGCAGCCAAGTCCCAGGGCGGAATCAGCCCCAGCATTTT	CASSQVPGRNQPQHF	-	TRBV3-1/TRBV3-2	TRBJ1-5	-
TGTGCCAGCAGTCCAAGCCGAGCCCTATCCGGGACTGGGGCCAACGTCCTGACTTTC	CASSPSRALSGTGANVLTF	-	TRBV28	TRBJ2-6	-
TGTGCCAGCGCGATTAGGGGGACGGCTGGAAACACCATATATTTT	CASAIRGTAGNTIYF	-	TRBV7-6	TRBJ1-3	-
TGCGCCAGCAGCCAAGATATACAGGTCGAGTATAATTCACCCCTCCACTTT	CASSQDIQVEYNSPLHF	-	TRBV4-1	TRBJ1-6	-
TGTGCCTGGACTATCTACAATGAGCAGTTCTTC	CAWTIYNEQFF	-	TRBV30	TRBJ2-1	-
TGTGCCAGCAGCCGGAGCGAGACAGGACCTAACACTGAAGCTTTCTTT	CASSRSETGPNTEAFF	-	TRBV28	TRBJ1-1	-
TGTGCCAGCAGGAGACCGACAGGCCCCGGCTACACCTTC	CASRRPTGPGYTF	-	TRBV7-9	TRBJ1-2	once
TGTGCCAGTTTGAGGGATGACTACAATGAGCAGTTCTTC	CASLRDDYNEQFF	-	TRBV19	TRBJ2-1	-
TGTGCCAGCAGCTATCCTAGGGGGTCCGGAAACACCATATATTTT	CASSYPRGSGNTIYF	-	TRBV7-2	TRBJ1-3	-
TGCGCCAGCAGCCAAGTGACTAGCGGCACAGATACGCAGTATTTT	CASSQVTSGTDTQYF	TRBD2	TRBV4-1	TRBJ2-3	-
TGCGCCAGCAGCTTGCGTAGCTACAATGAGCAGTTCTTC	CASSLRSYNEQFF	-	TRBV5-1	TRBJ2-1	once
TGTGCCAGCAGTTTGGGCAGACACACTGAAGCTTTCTTT	CASSLGRHTEAFF	-	TRBV12-3/TRBV12-4	TRBJ1-1	-
TGTGCCAGCAGCTCACAACTAGCGGGCCGGGACAAGACCCAGTACTTC	CASSSQLAGRDKTQYF	TRBD2	TRBV7-2	TRBJ2-5	-
TGTGCCAGCAGCTTAGGCGGGGGCTCTGGAAACACCATATATTTT	CASSLGGGSGNTIYF	-	TRBV13	TRBJ1-3	-
TGTGCCAGCAGCAGACAGGGGGCTGGAAACACCATATATTTT	CASSRQGAGNTIYF	TRBD1	TRBV7-9	TRBJ1-3	-
TGTGCCAGTAGTATAGGGACTCTCCCTAACAATGAGCAGTTCTTC	CASSIGTLPNNEQFF	-	TRBV19	TRBJ2-1	-
TGTGCCAGCAGCTTAGACAGATTCAATCAGCCCCAGCATTTT	CASSLDRFNQPQHF	-	TRBV11-2	TRBJ1-5	-
TGTGCCAGCAGCTTCACAGGTTTACTGTTTTTT	CASSFTGLLFF	-	TRBV11-2	TRBJ1-4	few
TGTGCCAGCAGCTCAAACAGGGCCACGGGCTACACCTTC	CASSSNRATGYTF	-	TRBV28	TRBJ1-2	-
TGTGCCAGCAGCAAGGGGGTCTCGGGCACAGATACGCAGTATTTT	CASSKGVSGTDTQYF	-	TRBV9	TRBJ2-3	-
TGTGCCACCAGTGATTTACGGGCAGATACGCAGTATTTT	CATSDLRADTQYF	-	TRBV24-1	TRBJ2-3	-
TGTGCCACCGGGACGGGAACGACTAGCGGCGATTACAATGAGCAGTTCTTC	CATGTGTTSGDYNEQFF	TRBD2	TRBV24-1	TRBJ2-1	once
TGTGCCTGGAGCGGACCCGGGACAGCCTCCATCTTATACTATGGCTACACCTTC	CAWSGPGTASILYYGYTF	TRBD1	TRBV30	TRBJ1-2	-
TGTGCCAGCAGTTCGACAGGGAACTATGGCTACACCTTC	CASSSTGNYGYTF	TRBD1	TRBV6-5	TRBJ1-2	-
TGTGCCAGCAGCTTCTCCCTCCGTCTAGCGGGGGGGCCTAGTGCAGATACGCAGTATTTT	CASSFSLRLAGGPSADTQYF	TRBD2	TRBV5-4	TRBJ2-3	-
TGCGCCAGCAGCCAAGATATAAAACTAGCGGGGTTCTCTAGCACAGATACGCAGTATTTT	CASSQDIKLAGFSSTDTQYF	TRBD2	TRBV4-3	TRBJ2-3	-
TGCGCCAGCAGCCAAATCAAGGACAGTTATGGCTACACCTTC	CASSQIKDSYGYTF	-	TRBV4-3	TRBJ1-2	-
TGTGCCAGCAGCTCGGGGAGGGGACATGAAAAACTGTTTTTT	CASSSGRGHEKLFF	-	TRBV7-6	TRBJ1-4	-
TGTGCCAGCAGCCAAGAGGAGGCGAGCCCGGAGGGAGATACGCAGTATTTT	CASSQEEASPEGDTQYF	-	TRBV3-1/TRBV3-2	TRBJ2-3	-
TGTGCCAGCAGTCCCGTGGAGTTCTCTCTGCGCGGTGGCTACACCTTC	CASSPVEFSLRGGYTF	-	TRBV28	TRBJ1-2	few
TGTGCCAGAAGCCCGCGAATGGAGCGGGAGGAAAAACTGTTTTTT	CARSPRMEREEKLFF	-	TRBV7-5	TRBJ1-4	few
TGTGCCAGCAGTTCGGTTGATGCTTTCTTT	CASSSVDAFF	-	TRBV6-5	TRBJ1-1	-
TGCGCCAGCAGCTTGGCCGCGGGGCGCCACAATGAGCAGTTCTTC	CASSLAAGRHNEQFF	-	TRBV5-1	TRBJ2-1	-
TGTGCCAGCAGCCAAGCGGGAGTGGGGTACAATGAGCAGTTCTTC	CASSQAGVGYNEQFF	TRBD2	TRBV9	TRBJ2-1	once